The present T cell receptor (beta chain) was sequenced within a study of CD8+CD57+ T cells in acquired aplastic anemia. Both TCR beta VDJ combination and CDR3 sequence profiling were carried out. Genomic DNA was the template for this profiling. One entry per CDR3 protein results from TCRdb running MiXCR on the reads. The sample has about 180,000 distinct CDR3 sequences, 48% seen once. Before being chosen for sequencing, patients had shown CD8+CD57+ cell expansion by flow cytometry. The V and J ends lost 4 bases and 1 base respectively, with 8 bases between them. Germline V gene lookup returns CDR1 SGHNT and CDR2 YYREEE (reference sequence). This CDR3 is 13 amino acids long.

This sequence joins TRBV5-4 and TRBJ1-1; unclear D gene. This TCR came from a human donor with aplastic anemia. Material: sorted CD4+, CD8+, or CD8+CD57+ T cells (not recorded which) from PBMCs. The DNA for the CDR3 is TGTGCCAGCAGCAATACGGCGAACACTGAAGCTTTCTTT. It translates to CASSNTANTEAFF.